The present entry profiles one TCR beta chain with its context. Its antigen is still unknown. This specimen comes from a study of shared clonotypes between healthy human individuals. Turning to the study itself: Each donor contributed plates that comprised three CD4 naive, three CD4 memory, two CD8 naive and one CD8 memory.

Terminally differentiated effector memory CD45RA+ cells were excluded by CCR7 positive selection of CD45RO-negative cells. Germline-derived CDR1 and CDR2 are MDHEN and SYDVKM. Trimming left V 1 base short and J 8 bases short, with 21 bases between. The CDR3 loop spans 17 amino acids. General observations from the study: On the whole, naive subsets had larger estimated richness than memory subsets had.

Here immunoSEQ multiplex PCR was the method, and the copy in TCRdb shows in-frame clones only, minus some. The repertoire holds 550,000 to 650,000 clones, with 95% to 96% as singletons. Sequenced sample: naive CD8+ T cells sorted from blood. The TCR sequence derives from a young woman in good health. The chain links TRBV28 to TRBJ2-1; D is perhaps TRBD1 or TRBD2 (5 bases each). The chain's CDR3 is CASSLLGWDRRGDEQFF. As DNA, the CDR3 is TGTGCCAGCAGTTTATTAGGTTGGGACCGAAGGGGCGATGAGCAGTTCTTC.